Below are 3 T cell receptor beta chains sequenced from a single sample in a study of T cells in Graves' hyperthyroidism and ophthalmopathy. RNA transcripts provided the source from which TCR beta CDR3 regions were amplified. First-round RT-PCR with HTBI primers amplified the TCR CDR3 region. TCRdb re-called the multiplex PCR reads through MiXCR, storing one row per CDR3 protein. The sample lists some 400,000 distinct CDR3 sequences; approximately 15% were seen once. Sequenced input: blood. These receptors all come from a woman aged 60 to 75 with Graves' hyperthyroidism.

This clonotype was counted many times. The CDR3 DNA is TGTGCCACCAGCGGACTGTGGCAGGGTGGGACAGATACGCAGTATTTT. Translated, it gives CATSGLWQGGTDTQYF. This chain uses TRBV24-1 with TRBJ2-3, with D perhaps being TRBD1 or TRBD2 (5 bases each). The CDR3 is made up of 16 amino acids. Germline lookup yields CDR1 KGHDR and CDR2 SFDVKD. V was pared by 7 bases and J by 3 bases, with 19 bases between.

This clonotype was found a few times. CDR3 sequence: CASAGGGASSNYGYTF. CDR3 nucleotides: TGTGCCTCTGCCGGAGGGGGGGCTAGTTCTAACTATGGCTACACCTTC. V is TRBV12-3 or TRBV12-4 and J is TRBJ1-2; D may be TRBD1 (6 bases). CDR3 length: 16 residues. V lost 11 bases, J lost 0 bases, and 22 bases lay in between.

There are a few counts of this clonotype. The J gene is TRBJ2-4, the V gene TRBV27; D is possibly TRBD2 (7 bases). This CDR3 contains 13 residues. Germline CDR1 reads MNHEY; CDR2 reads SMNVEV (reference sequence). Trimming removed 3 bases at V and 9 bases at J, with 12 bases between. In DNA, the CDR3 is TGTGCCAGCAGTTTTGGCGGGGGCTCCATTCAGTACTTC. Its protein is CASSFGGGSIQYF.